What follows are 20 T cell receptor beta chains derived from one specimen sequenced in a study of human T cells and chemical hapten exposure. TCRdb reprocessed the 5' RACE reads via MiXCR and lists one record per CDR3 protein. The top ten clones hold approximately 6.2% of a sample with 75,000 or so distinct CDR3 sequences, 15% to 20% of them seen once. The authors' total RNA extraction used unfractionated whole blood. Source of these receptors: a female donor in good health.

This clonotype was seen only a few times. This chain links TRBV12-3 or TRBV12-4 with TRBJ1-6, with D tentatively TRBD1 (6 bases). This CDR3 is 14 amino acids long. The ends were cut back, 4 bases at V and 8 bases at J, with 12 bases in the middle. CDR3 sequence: CASSSRDNHSPLHF. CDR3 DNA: TGTGCCAGCAGTTCCCGGGACAACCATTCACCCCTCCACTTT.

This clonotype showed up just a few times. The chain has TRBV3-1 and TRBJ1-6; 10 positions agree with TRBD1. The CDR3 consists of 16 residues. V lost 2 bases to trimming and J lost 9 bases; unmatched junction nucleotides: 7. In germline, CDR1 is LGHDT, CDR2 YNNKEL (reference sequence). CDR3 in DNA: TGTGCCAGCAGCCAACCAGACAGGGGGCCTAGTTCACCCCTCCACTTT. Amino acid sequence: CASSQPDRGPSSPLHF.

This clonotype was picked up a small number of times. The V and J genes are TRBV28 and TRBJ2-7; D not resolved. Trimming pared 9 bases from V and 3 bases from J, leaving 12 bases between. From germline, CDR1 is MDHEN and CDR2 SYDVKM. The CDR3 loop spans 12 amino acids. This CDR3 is CASNSADYEQYF. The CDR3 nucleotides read TGTGCCAGTAACAGCGCCGACTACGAGCAGTACTTC.

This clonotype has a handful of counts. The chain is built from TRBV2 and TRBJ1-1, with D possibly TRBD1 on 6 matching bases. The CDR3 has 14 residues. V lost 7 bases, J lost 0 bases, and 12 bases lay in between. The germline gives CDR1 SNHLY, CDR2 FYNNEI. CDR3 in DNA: TGTGCCAGCACCGAGACAGGAATGAACACTGAAGCTTTCTTT. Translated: CASTETGMNTEAFF.

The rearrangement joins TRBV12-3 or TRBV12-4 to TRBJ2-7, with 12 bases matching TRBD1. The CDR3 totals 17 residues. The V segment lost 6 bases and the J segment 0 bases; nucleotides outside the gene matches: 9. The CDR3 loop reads CASSSGWGQGASYEQYF. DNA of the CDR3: TGTGCCAGCAGCTCTGGGTGGGGACAGGGGGCCTCCTACGAGCAGTACTTC.

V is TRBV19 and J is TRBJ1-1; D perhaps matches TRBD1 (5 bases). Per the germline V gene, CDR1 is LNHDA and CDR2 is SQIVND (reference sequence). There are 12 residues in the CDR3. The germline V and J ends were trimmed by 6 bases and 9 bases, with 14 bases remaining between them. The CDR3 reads CASSPGTDKAFF. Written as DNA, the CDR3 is TGTGCCAGTAGCCCCGGGACGGACAAAGCTTTCTTT.

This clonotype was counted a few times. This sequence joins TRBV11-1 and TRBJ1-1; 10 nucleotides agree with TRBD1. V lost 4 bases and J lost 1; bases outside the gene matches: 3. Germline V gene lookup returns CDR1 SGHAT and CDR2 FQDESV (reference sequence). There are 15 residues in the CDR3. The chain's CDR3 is CASSWTGGPNTEAFF. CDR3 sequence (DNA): TGTGCCAGCAGCTGGACAGGGGGACCGAACACTGAAGCTTTCTTT.

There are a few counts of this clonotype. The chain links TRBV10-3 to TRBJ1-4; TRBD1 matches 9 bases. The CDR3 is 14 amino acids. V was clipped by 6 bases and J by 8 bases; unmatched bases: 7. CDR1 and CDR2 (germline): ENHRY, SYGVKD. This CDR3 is CAISATGGEEKLFF. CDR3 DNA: TGTGCCATCAGCGCGACAGGGGGTGAGGAAAAACTGTTTTTT.

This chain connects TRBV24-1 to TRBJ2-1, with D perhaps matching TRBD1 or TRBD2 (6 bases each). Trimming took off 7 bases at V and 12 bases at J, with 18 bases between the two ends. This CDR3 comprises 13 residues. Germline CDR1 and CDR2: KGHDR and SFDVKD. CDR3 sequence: CATRTRGPGPQFF. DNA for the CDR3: TGTGCCACCAGGACCCGGGGGCCCGGGCCGCAGTTCTTC.

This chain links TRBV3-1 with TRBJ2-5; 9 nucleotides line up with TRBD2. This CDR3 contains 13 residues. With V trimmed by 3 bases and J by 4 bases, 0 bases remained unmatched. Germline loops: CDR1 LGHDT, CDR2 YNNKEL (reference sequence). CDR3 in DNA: TGTGCCAGCAGCCAGCGGGGGGGAGAGACCCAGTACTTC. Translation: CASSQRGGETQYF.

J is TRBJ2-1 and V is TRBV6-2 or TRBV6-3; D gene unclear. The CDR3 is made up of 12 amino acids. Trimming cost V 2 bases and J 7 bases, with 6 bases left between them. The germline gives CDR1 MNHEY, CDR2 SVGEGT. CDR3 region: CASSYLANEQFF. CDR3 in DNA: TGTGCCAGCAGTTACCTGGCGAATGAGCAGTTCTTC.

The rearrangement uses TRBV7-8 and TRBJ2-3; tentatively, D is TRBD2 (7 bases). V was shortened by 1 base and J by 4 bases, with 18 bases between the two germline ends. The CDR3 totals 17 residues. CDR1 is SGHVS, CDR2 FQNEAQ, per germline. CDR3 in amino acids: CASSLDWGGAGADTQYF. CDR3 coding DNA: TGTGCCAGCAGCTTAGATTGGGGGGGGGCCGGGGCAGATACGCAGTATTTT.

CDR3 nucleotides: TGTGCCAGCAGCAGAAGAGACAGGGGAAATATTCAGCCCCAGCATTTT. Its translation is CASSRRDRGNIQPQHF. V gene TRBV5-6 combines with J gene TRBJ1-5; 8 nucleotides line up with TRBD1. CDR3 length equals 16 residues. The germline V gene encodes CDR1 SGHDT and CDR2 YYEEEE. The V and J ends lost 4 bases and 6 bases, in that order; junction bases with no gene match: 12.

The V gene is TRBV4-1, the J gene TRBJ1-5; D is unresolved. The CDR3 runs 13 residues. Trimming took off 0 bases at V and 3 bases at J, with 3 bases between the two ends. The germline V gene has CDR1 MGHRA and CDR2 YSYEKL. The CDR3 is CASSQDPNQPQHF. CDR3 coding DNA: TGCGCCAGCAGCCAAGATCCCAATCAGCCCCAGCATTTT.

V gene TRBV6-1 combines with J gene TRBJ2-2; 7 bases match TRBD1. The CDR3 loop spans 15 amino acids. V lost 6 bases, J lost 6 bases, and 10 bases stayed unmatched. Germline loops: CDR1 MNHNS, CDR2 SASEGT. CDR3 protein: CASRKTDRDAGELFF. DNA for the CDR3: TGTGCCAGCAGGAAGACCGACAGGGATGCCGGGGAGCTGTTTTTT.

CDR3 nucleotides: TGCAGTGCCACGACAGGCACAGATACGCAGTATTTT. It encodes CSATTGTDTQYF. The chain carries TRBV20-1 and TRBJ2-3; D might be TRBD1 (5 bases). This CDR3 has 12 residues. V lost 6 bases and J 1 base, leaving 8 bases between the germline ends. The V gene's germline CDR1 is DFQATT and CDR2 SNEGSKA (reference sequence).

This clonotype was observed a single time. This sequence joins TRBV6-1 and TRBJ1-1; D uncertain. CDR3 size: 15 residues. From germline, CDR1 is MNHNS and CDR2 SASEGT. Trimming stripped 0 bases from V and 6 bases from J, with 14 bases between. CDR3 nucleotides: TGTGCCAGCAGTGAAGCTTCCTCGTGGGGATCTGAAGCTTTCTTT. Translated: CASSEASSWGSEAFF.

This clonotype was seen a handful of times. This CDR3 is CASSYQDWTNEQFF. Written as DNA, the CDR3 is TGTGCCAGCAGCTACCAGGACTGGACCAATGAGCAGTTCTTC. The V gene is TRBV5-5, the J gene TRBJ2-1; maybe TRBD2 (5 bases). Germline V gives CDR1 SGHKS, CDR2 YYEKEE (reference sequence). Trimming took 3 bases from V and 6 from J, leaving 13 bases between them. The CDR3 has 14 amino acids.

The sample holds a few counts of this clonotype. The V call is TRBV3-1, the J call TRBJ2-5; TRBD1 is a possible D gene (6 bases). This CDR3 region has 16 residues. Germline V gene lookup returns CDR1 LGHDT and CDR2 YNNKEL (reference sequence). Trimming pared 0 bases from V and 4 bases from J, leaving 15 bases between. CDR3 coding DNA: TGTGCCAGCAGCCAAGATCTCCTCAGGGGCGCAGAGACCCAGTACTTC. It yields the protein CASSQDLLRGAETQYF.

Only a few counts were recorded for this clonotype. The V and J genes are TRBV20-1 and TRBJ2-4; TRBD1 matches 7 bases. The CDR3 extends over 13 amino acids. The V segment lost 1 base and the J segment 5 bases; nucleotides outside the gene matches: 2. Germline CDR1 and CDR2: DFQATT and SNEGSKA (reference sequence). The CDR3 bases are TGCAGTGCTAGAGCTGGACAGGAAAACATTCAGTACTTC. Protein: CSARAGQENIQYF.